One and the same sample provided the 7 T cell receptor beta chains below, sequenced in a study of T-cell reconstitution after alpha-beta-depleted transplantation in children. It was with unique molecular identifiers that the TCRbeta library was prepared. TCRdb re-analysed the PCR reads in MiXCR, keeping a single row per CDR3 protein. This sample has roughly 670,000 distinct CDR3 sequences, with approximately 14% found just once. This sample comprised PBMCs, obtained before TCRalphabeta/CD19-depleted stem cell transplant. These receptors all come from a girl aged 2 to 10 with congenital amegakaryocytic thrombocytopenia, due to receive a stem cell transplant.

The table lists this clonotype with many counts. The CDR3 DNA reads TGCAGTGCTAGATCCACGACAGGAGCCTACGAGCAGTACTTC. Translated: CSARSTTGAYEQYF. The chain carries TRBV20-1 and TRBJ2-7; D might be TRBD1 (6 bases). The CDR3 has 14 amino acids. Trimming shortened V by 2 bases and J by 2 bases, and 13 bases separated the two germline ends. Germline CDR1 reads DFQATT; CDR2 reads SNEGSKA (reference sequence).

This clonotype was observed a few times. The chain carries TRBV15 and TRBJ2-2, with 7 bases fitting TRBD2. V lost 0 bases, J lost 6 bases, and 10 bases stayed unmatched. This CDR3 spans 17 amino acids. Germline V CDR1 and CDR2: LNHNV, YYDKDF (reference sequence). CDR3 DNA sequence: TGTGCCACCAGCAGAGATTTTAGTGGACTAGAGGCCGGGGAGCTGTTTTTT. Protein product: CATSRDFSGLEAGELFF.

There are many counts of this clonotype. The chain couples TRBV5-6 to TRBJ2-7; D call uncertain. V lost 2 bases and J 4 bases, leaving 16 bases between the germline ends. The CDR3 length is 15 residues. Germline CDR1 is SGHDT and CDR2 is YYEEEE. The CDR3 region is CASSLRPVFLYEQYF. The CDR3 DNA is TGTGCCAGCAGCTTAAGGCCGGTTTTTTTATACGAGCAGTACTTC.

A word on this clonotype: This may arise from a read error, as a much more abundant clone is one base away. The chain couples TRBV9 to TRBJ2-7; D unclear. Germline-derived CDR1 and CDR2 are SGDLS and YYNGEE. The CDR3 loop spans 14 amino acids. CDR3 sequence reads: CASNVSLGTYEQYF. The CDR3 DNA reads as TGTGCCAGCAACGTATCCCTAGGCACCTACGAGCAGTACTTC.

Only a few counts were recorded for this clonotype. The chain employs TRBV30 and TRBJ1-2; 12 bases fit TRBD1. The junction had 3 bases not matched to a gene; V was cut back by 0 bases and J by 7 bases. Germline CDR1 reads GTSNPN; CDR2 reads SVGIG (reference sequence). The CDR3 covers 14 residues. CDR3 region: CAWSVGQGASGYTF. CDR3 DNA sequence: TGTGCCTGGAGTGTGGGACAGGGGGCTAGTGGCTACACCTTC.

In its sample, this clonotype was seen a few times. The V and J genes are TRBV5-1 and TRBJ2-7; perhaps D is TRBD1 or TRBD2 (5 bases each). This CDR3 comprises 14 residues. Germline V CDR1 and CDR2: SGHRS, YFSETQ. Trimming cost V 4 bases and J 2 bases, with 13 bases left between them. This chain's CDR3 is CASSARQTTYEQYF. CDR3 bases: TGCGCCAGCAGCGCAAGACAGACTACCTACGAGCAGTACTTC. The variable domain in full, with the rest retrieved from reference TRBV5-1 and TRBJ2-7, is KAGVTQTPRYLIKTRGQQVTLSCSPISGHRSVSWYQQTPGQGLQFLFEYFSETQRNKGNFPGRFSGRQFSNSRSEMNVSTLELGDSALYLCASSARQTTYEQYFGPGTRLTVT.

This clonotype has just a few counts. The chain recombines TRBV18 with TRBJ2-1; 7 bases line up with TRBD2. Germline CDR1 and CDR2: KGHSH and LQKENI. J lost 9 bases, V lost 3 bases, and 5 bases had no gene match. The CDR3 runs 13 residues. This chain's CDR3 is CASSPLLALEQFF. The CDR3 DNA reads TGTGCCAGCTCACCCCTACTAGCGCTTGAGCAGTTCTTC.